This TCR beta chain was sequenced during a study of shared clonotypes between healthy human individuals. Study background: Donors had three CD4 naive, three CD4 memory, two CD8 naive and one CD8 memory plate apiece. Study-wide results and limits: Rarefaction showed sorted-subset sequencing was incomplete despite large depth.

Positively selected for CCR7, the CD45RO-negative cells used as naive CD8 cells excluded terminally differentiated effector memory CD45RA+ cells. The donor population consisted of healthy HIV-negative adults with no recent acute infections or vaccinations. The V gene's germline CDR1 is MDHEN and CDR2 SYDVKM. Trimming pared 5 bases from V and 3 bases from J, leaving 17 bases between. The CDR3 has 16 residues. Comment on this clone: Its antigen is currently unknown.

The authors' processing: Owing to the provision of junction-only sequences devoid of quality scores by immunoSEQ, filtering differed. Assay: immunoSEQ multiplex PCR; the TCRdb copy retains only in-frame clones and omits some. V and J calls and clone size are those listed in that table; D and trimming were worked out from the DNA. The sample shows around 2.1 million clones, roughly 91% of them seen only once. The receptor was isolated from a man between 18 and 29 years old in good health. Some clones in this sample may be carry-over from other donors' samples. The chain links TRBV28 to TRBJ2-1; D uncertain. Sequencing was carried out using naive CD8+ T cells from PBMCs. The CDR3 DNA reads TGTGCCAGCAGTCCTCGGAAGATAATTTACTACAATGAGCAGTTCTTC. Its translation is CASSPRKIIYYNEQFF.